The 17 T cell receptor beta chains in this list originate from one sample, sequenced in a study of T cells in Graves' hyperthyroidism and ophthalmopathy. TCR beta CDR3 regions were amplified from RNA. The primer set for the first-round RT-PCR of the TCR CDR3 was HTBI. Each CDR3 protein is one row after TCRdb ran MiXCR on the multiplex PCR reads. The data contain about 840,000 distinct CDR3 sequences, over 35% of them singletons. The source material was blood. These receptors were taken from a man younger than 35 with Graves' hyperthyroidism.

The rearrangement uses TRBV6-5 and TRBJ2-2; D not resolved. Germline V gives CDR1 MNHEY, CDR2 SVGAGI. The CDR3 length is 15 residues. The germline V and J ends were trimmed by 2 bases and 5 bases, with 12 bases remaining between them. CDR3 in DNA: TGTGCCAGCAGTTACCCCCCCCTAAGGACCGGGGAGCTGTTTTTT. Its translation: CASSYPPLRTGELFF.

In this sample, this clonotype turned up once. J is TRBJ2-5 and V is TRBV7-2, with D unclear. Looked up from germline, CDR1 is SGHTA and CDR2 is FQGNSA. CDR3 length equals 11 residues. The V and J ends lost 11 bases and 9 bases respectively, with 16 bases between them. In DNA form, the CDR3 reads TGTGCCGACACCCCTCAATCCGCCCAGTACTTC. Translation: CADTPQSAQYF. The full variable domain, in which reference TRBV7-2 and TRBJ2-5 provide the parts outside the CDR3, is GAGVSQSPSNKVTEKGKDVELRCDPISGHTALYWYRQSLGQGLEFLIYFQGNSAPDKSGLPSDRFSAERTGGSVSTLTIQRTQQEDSAVYLCADTPQSAQYFGPGTRLLVL.

This clonotype was seen at least ten times. The chain couples TRBV7-2 to TRBJ1-6; D ambiguous. Trimming pared 5 bases from V and 0 bases from J, leaving 5 bases between. In germline, CDR1 is SGHTA, CDR2 FQGNSA. This CDR3 has 14 residues. The CDR3: CASSGSSYNSPLHF. CDR3 DNA: TGTGCCAGCAGCGGTAGCTCCTATAATTCACCCCTCCACTTT.

This clonotype was counted only a few times. This chain uses TRBV10-3 with TRBJ1-2; the match to TRBD1 covers 10 bases. Per the germline V gene, CDR1 is ENHRY and CDR2 is SYGVKD. V was clipped by 3 bases and J by 5 bases; unmatched bases: 3. The CDR3 is 14 residues long. CDR3 region: CAISDPGQGYGYTF. The CDR3 DNA reads as TGTGCCATCAGTGATCCGGGACAGGGGTATGGCTACACCTTC.

At least ten counts were recorded for this clonotype. V and J are TRBV10-3 and TRBJ1-1; the D is unclear. Per germline, CDR1 ENHRY and CDR2 SYGVKD. The CDR3 runs 14 residues. Trimming took 8 bases from V and 2 from J, leaving 15 bases between them. The CDR3 DNA reads as TGTGCCATCTCTAGGACGGAAAGAAACACTGAAGCTTTCTTT. Translation gives CAISRTERNTEAFF.

The gene calls are TRBV6-5 and TRBJ1-1; D is undetermined. CDR1 is MNHEY, CDR2 SVGAGI, per germline. V lost 5 bases, J lost 11 bases, and 18 bases lay in between. The CDR3 loop spans 13 amino acids. CDR3 nucleotide sequence: TGTGCCAGCAGTCGCACAGACTACCGTTCGGCTTTCTTT. This translates into CASSRTDYRSAFF.

This clonotype has more than one count but fewer than ten. The chain links TRBV14 to TRBJ2-7; 8 positions match TRBD1. CDR3 size: 14 residues. Trimming removed 3 bases from V and 4 bases from J; junction bases left unmatched: 5. Looked up from germline, CDR1 is SGHDN and CDR2 is FVKESK. The CDR3 loop is CASSQTGARYEQYF. CDR3 nucleotides: TGTGCCAGCAGCCAGACAGGGGCTCGGTACGAGCAGTACTTC.

This clonotype was recorded a few times. The rearrangement uses TRBV4-2 and TRBJ2-7; 7 positions agree with TRBD2. V was clipped by 4 bases and J by 0 bases; unmatched bases: 6. This CDR3 is built from 15 residues. Germline values: CDR1 LGHNA, CDR2 YNFKEQ. In nucleotides, the CDR3 is TGTGCCAGCAGCCCGCCGGGAGGCTTCTCCTACGAGCAGTACTTC. It specifies CASSPPGGFSYEQYF.

CDR3 bases: TGTGCCCCCGGTCCCCTGGGACACCGCAAGAGCTCCTACGAGCAGTACTTC. Translating it yields CAPGPLGHRKSSYEQYF. The chain links TRBV24-1 to TRBJ2-7, with D perhaps matching TRBD1 (6 bases). The CDR3 contains 17 residues. V lost 12 bases to trimming and J lost 0 bases, with 26 bases between them. The V gene's germline CDR1 is KGHDR and CDR2 SFDVKD.

This clonotype was counted many times. V gene TRBV7-9 combines with J gene TRBJ1-6; D not certain. Per germline, CDR1 SEHNR and CDR2 FQNEAQ (reference sequence). The CDR3 runs to 15 residues. Trimming cost V 3 bases and J 7 bases, with 13 bases left between them. In DNA, the CDR3 is TGTGCCAGCAGCTTGTCGTCCCTGGTCAATTCACCCCTCCACTTT. This encodes CASSLSSLVNSPLHF.

CDR3 DNA: TGTGCCAGCAGGACCCGGGACAACCAAGAGACCCAGTACTTC. Its translation is CASRTRDNQETQYF. This rearrangement joins TRBV10-3 to TRBJ2-5; a possible D gene is TRBD1 (6 bases). Germline CDR1 and CDR2: ENHRY and SYGVKD. This CDR3 region has 14 residues. V lost 10 bases to trimming and J lost 0 bases, with 15 bases between them.

This clonotype was seen many times. This CDR3 is CRVDGYTF. The DNA for the CDR3 is TGTAGAGTGGATGGCTACACCTTC. The rearrangement uses TRBV5-6 and TRBJ1-2; D remains ambiguous. This CDR3 is 8 amino acids long. The V gene's germline CDR1 is SGHDT and CDR2 YYEEEE.

This clonotype was recorded a few times. This rearrangement joins TRBV13 to TRBJ1-4; no clear D. Trimming removed 0 bases from V and 14 bases from J, with 13 bases in between. CDR3 size: 13 residues. Germline V gene lookup returns CDR1 PRHDT and CDR2 FYEKMQ (reference sequence). CDR3 amino acids: CASSLGEGGNLFF. The DNA for the CDR3 is TGTGCCAGCAGCTTAGGCGAGGGCGGGAATCTGTTTTTT.

This clonotype was recorded many times. The chain employs TRBV19 and TRBJ1-1, with 11 bases lining up with TRBD1. This CDR3 contains 15 residues. The V and J ends lost 7 bases and 6 bases, in that order; junction bases with no gene match: 10. CDR1 and CDR2 from the germline V gene are LNHDA and SQIVND (reference sequence). The chain's CDR3 is CASNHLPGQGAEAFF. For the CDR3, the DNA is TGTGCCAGTAACCACTTACCGGGACAGGGGGCTGAAGCTTTCTTT.

V is TRBV6-1 and J is TRBJ2-5, with D tentatively TRBD2 (5 bases). CDR1 and CDR2 (germline): MNHNS, SASEGT. V shed 4 bases and J shed 1 base, with 16 bases lying between them. The CDR3 spans 16 residues. CDR3 coding DNA: TGTGCCAGCAGTGCACGTAGCGAGTCGACCCAAGAGACCCAGTACTTC. Its translation is CASSARSESTQETQYF.

The genes are TRBV15 and TRBJ1-5; D is uncertain. Trimming took off 11 bases at V and 3 bases at J, with 17 bases between the two ends. CDR1 and CDR2 from the germline V gene are LNHNV and YYDKDF (reference sequence). The CDR3 sequence is 14 residues long. As DNA, the CDR3 is TGTGCCGGCAGCTTGGATGAAGTCAATCAGCCCCAGCATTTT. The encoded protein is CAGSLDEVNQPQHF.

As to this clonotype: The conserved closing phenylalanine or tryptophan is absent in this CDR3, likely reflecting a read error. It is unclear where the CDR3 begins or ends on the DNA, so no DNA is shown, and the CDR3 is as TCRdb lists it. V usage is TRBV7-6 and J usage is TRBJ2-6; the DNA was not used to check the table's D call, TRBD1. The CDR3 is made up of 8 amino acids, end residues included. Germline V gene sequence: CDR1 SGHVS, CDR2 FNYEAQ. CDR3 sequence reads: CASSLTRT.